The 15 T cell receptor beta chains reported below all come from one sample, sequenced in a study of OX40 agonist ivuxolimab in advanced cancers. This table comes from immunoSEQ multiplex PCR, and its TCRdb copy is limited to in-frame clones, with some not included. There are around 65,000 clones in the sample; roughly 92% occur only once, and around 20% lies in the top ten. The source material was CD4+ or CD8+ T cells sorted from blood, sampled in a trial of the OX40 agonist ivuxolimab. The receptors stem from an adult with an advanced solid tumor such as melanoma, head and neck, liver or kidney cancer.

The J gene is TRBJ2-4, the V gene TRBV27, with D possibly matching TRBD2 (5 bases). The V gene lost 2 bases and the J gene lost 0 bases, with 11 bases spanning the gap. The CDR3 consists of 16 residues. Looked up from germline, CDR1 is MNHEY and CDR2 is SMNVEV (reference sequence). This CDR3 reads CASSLRGNLAKNIQYF. The CDR3 coding sequence is TGTGCCAGCAGTTTAAGAGGGAACCTAGCCAAAAACATTCAGTACTTC.

This clone has more than one count but fewer than ten. The V and J genes are TRBV9 and TRBJ2-7, with D tentatively TRBD1 (6 bases). The V gene lost 0 bases and the J gene lost 3 bases, with 10 bases spanning the gap. The CDR3 loop spans 14 amino acids. Germline loops: CDR1 SGDLS, CDR2 YYNGEE. Written as DNA, the CDR3 is TGTGCCAGCAGCGTAGCGGGCAGGGGCTACGAGCAGTACTTC. The encoded protein is CASSVAGRGYEQYF.

The J gene is TRBJ1-5, the V gene TRBV7-6; D is uncertain. Trimming took off 5 bases at V and 1 base at J, with 6 bases between the two ends. Germline V gene lookup returns CDR1 SGHVS and CDR2 FNYEAQ. CDR3 length equals 13 residues. The CDR3 nucleotides read TGTGCCAGCAGCCCCTTCAGCAATCAGCCCCAGCATTTT. This gives the protein CASSPFSNQPQHF.

The V call is TRBV6-5, the J call TRBJ1-5; D is unclear. The germline CDR1 and CDR2 sequences are MNHEY and SVGAGI. V was pared by 0 bases and J by 0 bases, with 3 bases between. This CDR3 has 14 amino acids. The CDR3 spells CASSYSHSNQPQHF. DNA of the CDR3: TGTGCCAGCAGTTACTCTCATAGCAATCAGCCCCAGCATTTT.

The chain has TRBV28 and TRBJ2-3, with a possible D match to TRBD2 (5 bases). V dropped 7 bases and J dropped 6 bases, with 20 bases sitting between them. Looked up from germline, CDR1 is MDHEN and CDR2 is SYDVKM. This CDR3 has 15 amino acids. The CDR3 protein is CASNIEGGLGDTQYF. CDR3 DNA sequence: TGTGCCAGCAACATCGAGGGCGGGCTAGGCGATACGCAGTATTTT. Full variable domain (rest looked up from reference TRBV28 and TRBJ2-3): DVKVTQSSRYLVKRTGEKVFLECVQDMDHENMFWYRQDPGLGLRLIYFSYDVKMKEKGDIPEGYSVSREKKERFSLILESASTNQTSMYLCASNIEGGLGDTQYFGPGTRLTVL.

The rearrangement links TRBV11-2 to TRBJ2-1; 7 bases line up with TRBD2. After removal of 10 bases from V and 4 bases from J, the junction contained 7 bases not matched to a gene. The CDR3 contains 13 residues. Germline values: CDR1 SGHAT, CDR2 FQNNGV. CDR3 sequence: CATRGGEYNEQFF. The CDR3 DNA reads as TGTGCCACCCGGGGAGGGGAGTACAATGAGCAGTTCTTC.

The genes are TRBV7-9 and TRBJ2-3, with TRBD2 as a possible D gene (6 bases). This CDR3 has 14 residues. CDR1 is SEHNR, CDR2 FQNEAQ, per germline (reference sequence). V was pared by 10 bases and J by 1 base, with 15 bases between. CDR3 in DNA: TGTGCCAATTACCCTAGCGACGGCACAGATACGCAGTATTTT. The encoded protein is CANYPSDGTDTQYF.

This chain connects TRBV30 to TRBJ2-1; 13 bases line up with TRBD2. Germline V gene data show CDR1 as GTSNPN and CDR2 as SVGIG (reference sequence). The CDR3 extends over 17 amino acids. Trimming at V came to 3 bases and at J to 4 bases, leaving 9 bases not matched to a gene. The CDR3 region is CAWRETSGGPRYNEQFF. The CDR3, as DNA: TGTGCCTGGAGGGAGACTAGCGGGGGGCCACGTTACAATGAGCAGTTCTTC.

The rearrangement uses TRBV19 and TRBJ1-1; TRBD1 matches at 8 bases. Germline-derived CDR1 and CDR2 are LNHDA and SQIVND (reference sequence). The CDR3 is made up of 16 amino acids. Losses at the gene ends were 3 bases for V and 0 bases for J; bases not matched to a gene: 6. The CDR3 is CASSIPRTGMNTEAFF. CDR3 coding DNA: TGTGCCAGTAGTATCCCTAGGACAGGGATGAACACTGAAGCTTTCTTT.

The rearrangement links TRBV9 to TRBJ1-1; no definite D call. Germline V CDR1 and CDR2: SGDLS, YYNGEE. Trimming removed 3 bases from V and 0 bases from J, with 6 bases in between. This CDR3 spans 13 amino acids. CDR3 in DNA: TGTGCCAGCAGCGCCCCTATGAACACTGAAGCTTTCTTT. It specifies CASSAPMNTEAFF. Looking up the rest from reference TRBV9 and TRBJ1-1 gives the full variable domain: DSGVTQTPKHLITATGQRVTLRCSPRSGDLSVYWYQQSLDQGLQFLIQYYNGEERAKGNILERFSAQQFPDLHSELNLSSLELGDSALYFCASSAPMNTEAFFGQGTRLTVV.

The table lists this clone with a few counts. The CDR3 loop is CASQKTPNYGYTF. The CDR3 DNA sequence: TGTGCCAGCCAAAAGACCCCAAACTATGGCTACACCTTC. The J gene is TRBJ1-2, the V gene TRBV18; D uncertain. V lost 8 bases, J lost 2 bases, and 12 bases lay in between. The CDR3 is 13 amino acids. Germline V gene lookup returns CDR1 KGHSH and CDR2 LQKENI. The variable domain in full, with the rest retrieved from reference TRBV18 and TRBJ1-2, is NAGVMQNPRHLVRRRGQEARLRCSPMKGHSHVYWYRQLPEEGLKFMVYLQKENIIDESGMPKERFSAEFPKEGPSILRIQQVVRGDSAAYFCASQKTPNYGYTFGSGTRLTVV.

The chain couples TRBV10-2 to TRBJ1-1; the D is unclear. Trimming stripped 0 bases from V and 11 bases from J, with 4 bases between. From germline, CDR1 is WSHSY and CDR2 SAAADI. The CDR3 has 10 residues. In DNA, the CDR3 is TGCGCCAGCAGTGAGTCGGCGGCTTTCTTT. This sequence encodes CASSESAAFF.

The chain combines TRBV5-4 with TRBJ1-3, with D unresolved. Trimming took 4 bases from V and 4 from J, leaving 3 bases between them. Germline CDR1 SGHNT, CDR2 YYREEE (reference sequence). The CDR3 contains 11 residues. The CDR3 bases are TGTGCCAGCAGCCCCGGAAACACCATATATTTT. This sequence encodes CASSPGNTIYF. The full variable domain, in which reference TRBV5-4 and TRBJ1-3 provide the parts outside the CDR3, is ETGVTQSPTHLIKTRGQQVTLRCSSQSGHNTVSWYQQALGQGPQFIFQYYREEENGRGNFPPRFSGLQFPNYSSELNVNALELDDSALYLCASSPGNTIYFGEGSWLTVV.

The V gene is TRBV13, the J gene TRBJ2-2; no definite D call. Per the germline V gene, CDR1 is PRHDT and CDR2 is FYEKMQ (reference sequence). V was clipped by 2 bases and J by 7 bases, with 14 bases between them. The CDR3 runs to 15 residues. In nucleotides, the CDR3 is TGTGCCAGCAGCTTACCTAACAGTCAAGGCGGGGAGCTGTTTTTT. The encoded protein is CASSLPNSQGGELFF.

The CDR3 spells CASSQERAGELFF. CDR3 bases: TGCGCCAGCAGCCAAGAGCGGGCCGGGGAGCTGTTTTTT. The chain links TRBV4-1 to TRBJ2-2, with D maybe TRBD2 (5 bases). The CDR3 is 13 residues long. Between the trimmed V and J ends, which lost 0 bases and 6 bases, there was a span of 5 bases. Germline CDR1 reads MGHRA; CDR2 reads YSYEKL.